The table lists the clone carrying this T cell receptor beta chain with a count of one. What it binds is unknown. Specified time point: persistent/refractory GD, antithyroid drugs over 5 years with positive TRAb. Generation of the TCR library employed RNA extracted from PBMCs. EDTA tubes received approximately 10 milliliters of drawn peripheral blood. Sequencing libraries for TCR beta were prepared with iRepertoire HTBI primers and Arm-PCR of CDR3 regions. In the original workflow: Segment identification across samples yielded around 64 TRBV and about 14 TRBJ segments. TCRdb processed the multiplex PCR reads anew with MiXCR; each CDR3 protein has one entry. The authors' filters were not applied to this entry. This table holds about 470,000 distinct CDR3 sequences, 20% to 25% found once. Per the germline V gene, CDR1 is KGHDR and CDR2 is SFDVKD. The length of the CDR3 is 12 residues. V was shortened by 6 bases and J by 8 bases, with 10 bases between the two germline ends.

The data originate from a study of regulatory T cells in long-lasting Graves disease. Study details: Persistence in Graves' disease denoted antithyroid drug use beyond 5 years alongside positive TSH receptor antibodies.

Overall study findings and caveats: Persistent disease preferred TRBV28, TRBJ1-2 and TRBJ2-5; new disease, TRBV20-1 and TRBJ2-1.

The chain uses TRBV24-1 and TRBJ2-1, with unresolved D. Source: peripheral blood mononuclear cells (PBMCs), taken when the disease was refractory, from a patient treated with antithyroid drugs. The clonotype comes from a female donor with Graves disease. CDR3: CATSYGFDEQFF. In DNA, the CDR3 is TGTGCCACCAGTTATGGGTTCGATGAGCAGTTCTTC.